These 15 T cell receptor beta chains were all obtained from the same sample, sequenced in a study of blood T cell repertoires in COVID-19. The repertoire was sequenced with immunoSEQ multiplex PCR; TCRdb's copy has only in-frame clones and lacks some. The table has more than 300,000 clones, 85% to 90% seen once; the top ten hold about 4.2%. The sequencing input was PBMCs or T cells enriched from blood (not recorded which). Source of these receptors: a man aged 25-45 years who had recovered from COVID-19.

This clone came up once. This chain joins TRBV5-6 and TRBJ2-1, with D perhaps matching TRBD2 (6 bases). The CDR3 sequence is 15 residues long. Germline V gene data show CDR1 as SGHDT and CDR2 as YYEEEE. V was shortened by 2 bases and J by 5 bases, with 14 bases between the two germline ends. The CDR3 is CASSLFGTPHNEQFF. As DNA, the CDR3 is TGTGCCAGCAGCTTATTCGGGACTCCCCACAATGAGCAGTTCTTC.

This chain links TRBV18 with TRBJ1-1; possibly TRBD1 for D (6 bases). The CDR3 runs to 14 residues. The germline V gene encodes CDR1 KGHSH and CDR2 LQKENI. The germline V and J ends were trimmed by 4 bases and 0 bases, with 9 bases remaining between them. CDR3 region: CASSLGQMNTEAFF. As DNA, the CDR3 is TGTGCCAGCTCACTCGGACAGATGAACACTGAAGCTTTCTTT.

The J gene is TRBJ2-3, the V gene TRBV11-3; 7 bases fit TRBD2. V lost 4 bases and J lost 2; bases outside the gene matches: 9. Per the germline V gene, CDR1 is SGHNT and CDR2 is YENEEA. The CDR3 spans 16 residues. DNA of the CDR3: TGTGCCAGCAGCTCCAGCACTAGCGATTACACAGATACGCAGTATTTT. It translates to CASSSSTSDYTDTQYF.

This clone appeared a single time. The J gene is TRBJ1-1, the V gene TRBV10-3; no definite D call. This CDR3 comprises 14 residues. The germline V and J ends were trimmed by 5 bases and 3 bases, with 13 bases remaining between them. Germline CDR1 is ENHRY and CDR2 is SYGVKD. CDR3 amino acids: CAISRKQSDTEAFF. CDR3 bases: TGTGCCATCAGTAGGAAACAGTCGGACACTGAAGCTTTCTTT.

The chain has TRBV7-9 and TRBJ2-3; no definite D call. Germline CDR1 reads SEHNR; CDR2 reads FQNEAQ (reference sequence). The germline V and J ends were trimmed by 4 bases and 0 bases, with 11 bases remaining between them. The CDR3 is 15 amino acids. CDR3 DNA sequence: TGTGCCAGCAGCTCCCACACACATAGCACAGATACGCAGTATTTT. As protein: CASSSHTHSTDTQYF.

Of note for this clone: The junction departs from germline at one end; a sequencing error may be responsible. The chain uses TRBV7-7 and TRBJ2-2; a weak D match, TRBD2 (6 bases). Germline-derived CDR1 and CDR2 are SSHAT and FNYEAQ (reference sequence). This CDR3 contains 17 residues. This CDR3 reads CASSPLGSFKNTGELFF. CDR3 in DNA: TGTGCTAGCAGCCCGCTCGGGAGTTTCAAAAACACCGGGGAGCTGTTTTTT.

V usage is TRBV2 and J usage is TRBJ1-4; 8 bases align to TRBD1. Germline CDR1 and CDR2: SNHLY and FYNNEI. Trimming removed 6 bases from V and 0 bases from J; junction bases left unmatched: 6. This CDR3 spans 16 amino acids. In DNA form, the CDR3 reads TGTGCCAGCAGATTAACGACAGGGGCAACTAATGAAAAACTGTTTTTT. Amino acids: CASRLTTGATNEKLFF.

J is TRBJ2-2 and V is TRBV9; D possibly corresponds to TRBD1 (6 bases). CDR3 length: 16 amino acids. V was trimmed by 6 bases and J by 3 bases, leaving 18 bases between them. Germline CDR1 is SGDLS and CDR2 is YYNGEE. Here the CDR3 reads CASNNYREIDTGELFF. The CDR3, as DNA: TGTGCCAGCAATAACTACAGGGAGATAGACACCGGGGAGCTGTTTTTT.

CDR3 coding DNA: TGTGCCAGCAGCGCCATGGGCCGCCCCAACACTGAAGCTTTCTTT. It translates to CASSAMGRPNTEAFF. The chain joins TRBV9 to TRBJ1-1; D unresolved. Germline loops: CDR1 SGDLS, CDR2 YYNGEE. Between the trimmed V and J ends, which lost 3 bases and 2 bases, there was a span of 14 bases. CDR3 length equals 15 residues.

This clone was counted between two and nine times. The chain couples TRBV29-1 to TRBJ2-7, with a weak D call TRBD2 (6 bases). CDR1 is SQVTM, CDR2 ANQGSEA, per germline. Deletions cut 4 bases from V and 2 bases from J, with 6 bases between. The CDR3 runs to 11 residues. In DNA, the CDR3 is TGCAGCGTTGGCGGGGCCTACGAGCAGTACTTC. Protein product: CSVGGAYEQYF.

The chain joins TRBV7-9 to TRBJ2-1; weak D call: TRBD2 (7 bases). The CDR3 runs 16 residues. CDR1 is SEHNR and CDR2 is FQNEAQ in the germline V gene (reference sequence). V was pared by 4 bases and J by 0 bases, with 13 bases between. Written as DNA, the CDR3 is TGTGCCAGCAGCTACCGCGGGGGCGGCTCCTACAATGAGCAGTTCTTC. It translates to CASSYRGGGSYNEQFF.

The rearrangement joins TRBV24-1 to TRBJ2-3; 8 bases match TRBD1. CDR1 and CDR2 from the germline V gene are KGHDR and SFDVKD. V shed 4 bases and J 0 bases; nucleotides not matched to a gene: 5. This CDR3 is 16 amino acids long. The CDR3 sequence is CATSDLGTGSTDTQYF. The CDR3 DNA follows: TGTGCCACCAGTGACCTCGGGACAGGTAGCACAGATACGCAGTATTTT.

In this sample, this clone turned up once. The chain carries TRBV15 and TRBJ2-5, with a tentative D call TRBD1 (6 bases). This CDR3 is 15 amino acids long. Trimming removed 1 base from V and 3 bases from J, with 12 bases in between. From germline, CDR1 is LNHNV and CDR2 YYDKDF (reference sequence). CDR3 sequence (DNA): TGTGCCACCAGCAGAGGCCGGGGACAAGAAGAGACCCAGTACTTC. Translated: CATSRGRGQEETQYF.

The genes are TRBV4-1 and TRBJ2-2, with D possibly TRBD2 on 5 matching bases. V lost 3 bases to trimming and J lost 7 bases, with 15 bases between them. The CDR3 is made up of 15 amino acids. CDR1 and CDR2 (germline): MGHRA, YSYEKL. The CDR3 coding sequence is TGCGCCAGCAGCCACCTCGGGCGAGGGAACGGGGAGCTGTTTTTT. Translation gives CASSHLGRGNGELFF.

This clone was recorded only once. The CDR3 reads CASSWRLPGEYTDTQYF. The CDR3 region has the DNA TGTGCCAGCAGCTGGAGGCTGCCCGGGGAATACACAGATACGCAGTATTTT. The chain has TRBV11-2 and TRBJ2-3, with D perhaps TRBD2 (5 bases). Deletions cut 4 bases from V and 2 bases from J, with 19 bases between. The CDR3 covers 17 residues. The V gene's germline CDR1 is SGHAT and CDR2 FQNNGV.